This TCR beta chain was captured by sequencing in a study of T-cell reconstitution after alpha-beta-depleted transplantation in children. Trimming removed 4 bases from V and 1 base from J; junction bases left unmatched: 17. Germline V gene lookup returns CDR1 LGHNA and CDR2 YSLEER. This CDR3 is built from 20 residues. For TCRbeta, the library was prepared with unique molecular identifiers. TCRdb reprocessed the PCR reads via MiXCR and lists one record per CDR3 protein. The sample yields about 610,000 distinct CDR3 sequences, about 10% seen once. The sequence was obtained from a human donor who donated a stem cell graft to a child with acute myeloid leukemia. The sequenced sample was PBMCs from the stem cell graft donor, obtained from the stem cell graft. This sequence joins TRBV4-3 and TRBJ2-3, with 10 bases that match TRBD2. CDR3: CASSLGATASGRGGTDTQYF. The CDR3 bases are TGCGCCAGCAGCCTTGGGGCGACAGCCAGCGGGAGGGGTGGCACAGATACGCAGTATTTT.